These 25 T cell receptor beta chains came from one sample sequenced in a study of identical twins. A single record per CDR3 protein comes from TCRdb applying MiXCR to the 5' RACE reads. This table has 350,000 to 600,000 distinct CDR3 sequences, about 14% appearing once. Separately, the same data were catalogued under a study of yellow fever vaccine responses in identical twins.

Sequenced sample: CD4+ T cells sorted from blood. The receptors originated from a woman aged 18-29 years in good health.

This chain uses TRBV10-3 with TRBJ2-5, with 9 bases lining up with TRBD2. The CDR3 has 16 residues. V shed 4 bases, J shed 5 bases, and the junction held 11 bases outside the gene matches. Germline V lookup: CDR1 ENHRY, CDR2 SYGVKD. The CDR3 DNA reads as TGTGCCATCAGTGGGGCTAGCGGGACCCTCGAGGAGACCCAGTACTTC. It specifies CAISGASGTLEETQYF.

This clonotype was observed a few times. The chain uses TRBV19 and TRBJ2-1, with 15 bases lining up with TRBD2. This CDR3 is built from 16 residues. The germline V gene has CDR1 LNHDA and CDR2 SQIVND (reference sequence). Unmatched junction bases numbered 8, after V lost 10 bases and J lost 4 bases. This CDR3 is CATQEGLAGGYNEQFF. In DNA, the CDR3 is TGTGCCACCCAAGAGGGACTAGCGGGGGGATACAATGAGCAGTTCTTC.

The chain has TRBV5-4 and TRBJ2-2; no reliable D call. The germline V and J ends were trimmed by 0 bases and 0 bases, with 6 bases remaining between them. The germline V gene has CDR1 SGHNT and CDR2 YYREEE (reference sequence). The CDR3 is 15 amino acids. The CDR3 coding sequence is TGTGCCAGCAGCTTGGCCGTCTCGAACACCGGGGAGCTGTTTTTT. Protein: CASSLAVSNTGELFF.

This clonotype was detected a few times. V usage is TRBV28 and J usage is TRBJ2-7, with D possibly being TRBD2 (6 bases). Germline CDR1 reads MDHEN; CDR2 reads SYDVKM. The CDR3 runs 11 residues. Trimming shortened V by 7 bases and J by 11 bases, and 15 bases separated the two germline ends. This chain's CDR3 is CASTITGVEYF. CDR3 nucleotide sequence: TGTGCCAGCACCATAACGGGGGTGGAGTACTTC.

In this sample, this clonotype turned up many times. The CDR3 nucleotides are TGTGCCAGCAGCTTTATTGAGACCCAGTACTTC. Translation: CASSFIETQYF. V usage is TRBV11-2 and J usage is TRBJ2-5, with D unclear. Germline V lookup: CDR1 SGHAT, CDR2 FQNNGV. V was shortened by 3 bases and J by 5 bases, with 4 bases between the two germline ends. The length of the CDR3 is 11 residues.

This clonotype was seen at least ten times. The V gene is TRBV2, the J gene TRBJ2-1; 12 bases fit TRBD2. The germline gives CDR1 SNHLY, CDR2 FYNNEI. Trimming cost V 6 bases and J 3 bases; bases outside gene matches: 6. The CDR3 covers 16 residues. CDR3 in DNA: TGTGCCAGCAGGCCCACTAGCGGGGGGTACTACAATGAGCAGTTCTTC. Translated, it gives CASRPTSGGYYNEQFF.

This chain links TRBV6-5 with TRBJ1-4, with 7 bases aligning to TRBD1. The V gene end was trimmed by 2 bases and the J gene end by 5 bases; junction bases not matched to a gene: 5. Germline V gives CDR1 MNHEY, CDR2 SVGAGI. This CDR3 region has 15 residues. The CDR3: CASSYKGGRNEKLFF. CDR3 sequence (DNA): TGTGCCAGCAGTTACAAAGGGGGCCGGAATGAAAAACTGTTTTTT.

In its sample, this clonotype was seen a few times. V and J are TRBV20-1 and TRBJ1-5, with D uncertain. This CDR3 is built from 16 residues. Trimming stripped 3 bases from V and 2 bases from J, with 17 bases between. Germline CDR1 reads DFQATT; CDR2 reads SNEGSKA (reference sequence). As DNA, the CDR3 is TGCAGTGCTAGGGCTACATCTCCAGGAGGCAATCAGCCCCAGCATTTT. This gives the protein CSARATSPGGNQPQHF.

This clonotype was detected only a few times. The V gene is TRBV10-3, the J gene TRBJ2-5; the match to TRBD1 covers 9 bases. CDR1 and CDR2 from the germline V gene are ENHRY and SYGVKD. The V gene end was trimmed by 8 bases and the J gene end by 5 bases; junction bases not matched to a gene: 6. This CDR3 has 13 residues. CDR3: CAIGTGFTETQYF. DNA for the CDR3: TGTGCCATCGGGACAGGGTTTACGGAGACCCAGTACTTC.

This clonotype was observed a handful of times. This chain uses TRBV12-3 or TRBV12-4 with TRBJ2-3; TRBD1 or TRBD2 may be the D gene (5 bases each). The CDR3 covers 15 residues. V gave up 5 bases and J gave up 2 bases, with 14 bases separating them. The CDR3 spells CASSPGTVPTDTQYF. DNA of the CDR3: TGTGCCAGCAGTCCCGGGACGGTCCCCACAGATACGCAGTATTTT.

This clonotype came up a few times. J is TRBJ2-7 and V is TRBV28, with 7 positions matching TRBD2. The V gene end was trimmed by 3 bases and the J gene end by 0 bases; junction bases not matched to a gene: 11. The CDR3 totals 17 residues. Germline loops: CDR1 MDHEN, CDR2 SYDVKM. The CDR3 nucleotides read TGTGCCAGCAGTTTGGCGGGGGTCCACGAGAACTCCTACGAGCAGTACTTC. It codes for CASSLAGVHENSYEQYF.

This clonotype was counted a few times. V is TRBV7-9 and J is TRBJ1-1; tentative D call: TRBD1 (5 bases). V lost 4 bases to trimming and J lost 5 bases, with 11 bases between them. The CDR3 runs 13 residues. The V gene's germline CDR1 is SEHNR and CDR2 FQNEAQ (reference sequence). Here the CDR3 reads CASSYERGTEAFF. The DNA for the CDR3 is TGTGCCAGCAGCTACGAACGGGGGACTGAAGCTTTCTTT.

The V call is TRBV12-3 or TRBV12-4, the J call TRBJ2-2; tentative D call: TRBD2 (7 bases). Trimming took 4 bases from V and 2 from J, leaving 14 bases between them. The CDR3 is 16 residues long. The CDR3 DNA sequence: TGTGCCAGCAGTTCCCGGGGGGCTGGAAACACCGGGGAGCTGTTTTTT. The encoded protein is CASSSRGAGNTGELFF.

V gene TRBV20-1 combines with J gene TRBJ2-7; D is ambiguous. The CDR3 covers 12 residues. V dropped 1 base and J dropped 0 bases, with 4 bases sitting between them. Per the germline V gene, CDR1 is DFQATT and CDR2 is SNEGSKA (reference sequence). CDR3 sequence (DNA): TGCAGTGCTAGAGCCTCCTCCTACGAGCAGTACTTC. This translates into CSARASSYEQYF.

The chain links TRBV5-1 to TRBJ2-1, with a possible D match to TRBD1 (5 bases). Germline CDR1 and CDR2: SGHRS and YFSETQ. Trimming cost V 2 bases and J 7 bases, with 10 bases left between them. There are 13 residues in the CDR3. The CDR3 DNA sequence: TGCGCCAGCAGCTTTGCAGGGAAAAATGAGCAGTTCTTC. Protein: CASSFAGKNEQFF.

This clonotype came up a few times. The chain couples TRBV24-1 to TRBJ2-5, with a tentative D call TRBD1 (6 bases). V was shortened by 9 bases and J by 2 bases, with 15 bases between the two germline ends. CDR1 is KGHDR, CDR2 SFDVKD, per germline. The CDR3 totals 14 residues. The CDR3: CATAPRGSQETQYF. The CDR3 nucleotides are TGTGCCACCGCCCCGAGGGGGTCTCAAGAGACCCAGTACTTC.

The gene calls are TRBV7-9 and TRBJ2-2; TRBD2 matches at 9 bases. In germline, CDR1 is SEHNR, CDR2 FQNEAQ (reference sequence). The V gene end was trimmed by 5 bases and the J gene end by 3 bases; junction bases not matched to a gene: 10. The CDR3 loop spans 17 amino acids. The CDR3 sequence: CASSALAGWSDTGELFF. As DNA, the CDR3 is TGTGCCAGCAGCGCACTAGCGGGTTGGAGCGACACCGGGGAGCTGTTTTTT. Filled out from reference TRBV7-9 and TRBJ2-2, the complete variable domain reads DTGVSQNPRHKITKRGQNVTFRCDPISEHNRLYWYRQTLGQGPEFLTYFQNEAQLEKSRLLSDRFSAERPKGSFSTLEIQRTEQGDSAMYLCASSALAGWSDTGELFFGEGSRLTVL.

This chain joins TRBV7-2 and TRBJ2-3; D ambiguous. The V gene lost 7 bases and the J gene lost 0 bases, with 14 bases spanning the gap. CDR3 length: 15 amino acids. Germline V gene sequence: CDR1 SGHTA, CDR2 FQGNSA. CDR3 coding DNA: TGTGCCAGCACCCCTTCCCCCGTCAGCACAGATACGCAGTATTTT. Protein sequence: CASTPSPVSTDTQYF.

This clonotype occurred a few times. CDR3 in amino acids: CSAIRDTQYF. The CDR3 bases are TGCAGTGCTATCCGCGATACGCAGTATTTT. The chain couples TRBV20-1 to TRBJ2-3; D unresolved. This CDR3 comprises 10 residues. Trimming left V 4 bases short and J 6 bases short, with 5 bases between. From germline, CDR1 is DFQATT and CDR2 SNEGSKA (reference sequence).

The chain links TRBV19 to TRBJ1-2; unclear D gene. Germline values: CDR1 LNHDA, CDR2 SQIVND (reference sequence). Between the trimmed V and J ends, which lost 6 bases and 0 bases, there was a span of 5 bases. The CDR3 covers 12 residues. The CDR3 coding sequence is TGTGCCAGTAGGAGAACTAACTATGGCTACACCTTC. It yields the protein CASRRTNYGYTF. The whole variable domain, filled in from reference TRBV19 and TRBJ1-2, reads DGGITQSPKYLFRKEGQNVTLSCEQNLNHDAMYWYRQDPGQGLRLIYYSQIVNDFQKGDIAEGYSVSREKKESFPLTVTSAQKNPTAFYLCASRRTNYGYTFGSGTRLTVV.

The rearrangement links TRBV24-1 to TRBJ2-7, with 9 bases identical to TRBD2. Germline-derived CDR1 and CDR2 are KGHDR and SFDVKD. J was trimmed by 7 bases and V by 0 bases; bases with no gene match: 6. CDR3 length equals 15 residues. In DNA, the CDR3 is TGTGCCACCAGTGATTTGAGTAGCGGGAGTGAGGAGCAGTACTTC. Translated: CATSDLSSGSEEQYF.

The chain recombines TRBV2 with TRBJ2-7; no clear D gene. This CDR3 contains 13 residues. The ends were cut back, 6 bases at V and 3 bases at J, with 12 bases in the middle. Germline loops: CDR1 SNHLY, CDR2 FYNNEI. The CDR3 bases are TGTGCCAGCAGGCTGGGTATAGACTACGAGCAGTACTTC. Amino acid sequence: CASRLGIDYEQYF.

This clonotype has just a few counts. CDR3 sequence (DNA): TGTGCCAGCAGCCGAATCCACAGGGGCGGGAACACCGGGGAGCTGTTTTTT. This codes for CASSRIHRGGNTGELFF. V gene TRBV5-8 combines with J gene TRBJ2-2; TRBD1 matches 7 bases. The trim removed 4 bases at V and 1 base at J, leaving 10 bases unmatched. The germline CDR1 and CDR2 sequences are SGHTS and YDEGEE. The CDR3 runs 17 residues.

This clonotype was seen more than once but under ten times. V is TRBV7-8 and J is TRBJ2-7, with 7 bases that match TRBD1. Germline lookup yields CDR1 SGHVS and CDR2 FQNEAQ. CDR3 size: 15 residues. V shed 3 bases, J shed 6 bases, and the junction held 11 bases outside the gene matches. In DNA, the CDR3 is TGTGCCAGCAGCTTTAGAATCGCAGGGGGATCCGAGCAGTACTTC. Protein sequence: CASSFRIAGGSEQYF. The complete variable domain, with remaining parts taken from reference TRBV7-8 and TRBJ2-7, reads GAGVSQSPRYKVAKRGQDVALRCDPISGHVSLFWYQQALGQGPEFLTYFQNEAQLDKSGLPSDRFFAERPEGSVSTLKIQRTQQEDSAVYLCASSFRIAGGSEQYFGPGTRLTVT.

Only a few counts were recorded for this clonotype. The chain combines TRBV18 with TRBJ2-7; tentatively, D is TRBD1 or TRBD2 (5 bases each). This CDR3 spans 15 amino acids. The germline V gene has CDR1 KGHSH and CDR2 LQKENI. V shed 5 bases and J shed 6 bases, with 20 bases lying between them. CDR3 bases: TGTGCCAGCTCATCGGAACCGGGACCTCTGGGCGAGCAGTACTTC. It yields the protein CASSSEPGPLGEQYF.